These T cell receptor beta chains were read from a single sample in a study of T cell changes during pregnancy in multiple sclerosis. Using immunoSEQ multiplex PCR, the repertoire was profiled, and TCRdb retains in-frame clones only, with some absent. This sample has 85,000 to 90,000 clones; approximately 95% occur once, and the top ten carry around 1.7%. The source was peripheral blood, collected after pregnancy. The receptors shown here come from a female donor in good health, enrolled as a control in a pregnancy study. CDR3s include the opening cysteine and the closing phenylalanine or tryptophan. Fields, in order: V gene, clone size, J gene, D gene, CDR3 protein, CDR3 DNA. D genes are given only for firm matches. The size of a clone is reported for some rows only, either as once, few or many, or as a class for expanded clones.

TRBV10-3	-	TRBJ1-2	TRBD1	CAIRGQGANYGYTF	TGTGCCATCAGGGGACAGGGGGCCAACTATGGCTACACCTTC
TRBV30	-	TRBJ2-7	TRBD1	CACTNRDRGEQYF	TGTGCCTGCACGAACCGGGACAGGGGTGAGCAGTACTTC
TRBV6-1	-	TRBJ2-6	TRBD1	CASRGDRDLLGVLTF	TGTGCCAGCAGAGGTGACAGGGACCTCCTTGGGGTCCTGACTTTC
TRBV5-1	-	TRBJ2-3	-	CASGLRGAPDTQYF	TGCGCCAGCGGACTCAGGGGGGCCCCAGATACGCAGTATTTT
TRBV29-1	few	TRBJ2-3	-	CSVGGDSTDTQYF	TGCAGCGTTGGCGGGGACAGCACAGATACGCAGTATTTT
TRBV5-1	-	TRBJ2-1	TRBD2	CASSPGTSVYNEQFF	TGCGCCAGCAGCCCTGGGACTAGCGTCTACAATGAGCAGTTCTTC
TRBV5-1	-	TRBJ1-3	-	CASSLQGVVGNTIYF	TGCGCCAGCAGCTTACAGGGAGTGGTTGGAAACACCATATATTTT
TRBV10-3	-	TRBJ2-1	-	CAISESVEQFF	TGTGCCATCAGTGAGTCCGTTGAGCAGTTCTTC
TRBV28	once	TRBJ2-7	TRBD2	CASSQTSGAYEQYF	TGTGCCAGCAGTCAGACTAGCGGAGCCTACGAGCAGTACTTC
TRBV18	-	TRBJ2-1	TRBD2	CASSPIAGGPLNEQFF	TGTGCCAGCTCACCTATAGCGGGAGGGCCATTGAATGAGCAGTTCTTC
TRBV6-5	-	TRBJ1-4	TRBD1	CASRPGQGLKKLFF	TGTGCCAGCAGGCCGGGACAGGGCCTGAAAAAACTGTTTTTT
TRBV5-6	-	TRBJ2-1	TRBD2	CASSDVISGSGHNEQFF	TGTGCTAGCAGCGACGTTATTAGCGGGAGTGGCCACAATGAGCAGTTCTTC
TRBV4-2	-	TRBJ1-4	TRBD1	CASSQGTGQVNEKLFF	TGTGCCAGCAGCCAAGGTACGGGACAGGTGAATGAAAAACTGTTTTTT
TRBV6-1	-	TRBJ2-1	-	CASTGQYYNEQFF	TGTGCCAGCACCGGACAGTATTACAATGAGCAGTTCTTC
TRBV28	-	TRBJ1-5	TRBD1	CASSFRQGSNQPQHF	TGTGCCAGCAGTTTCAGACAGGGGAGCAATCAGCCCCAGCATTTT
TRBV7-7	-	TRBJ2-5	-	CASSLDSLGETQYF	TGTGCCAGCAGCTTAGACAGTTTGGGAGAGACCCAGTACTTC
TRBV2	-	TRBJ2-5	-	CASSVGSVPTRETQYF	TGTGCCAGCAGTGTCGGTAGCGTTCCTACGAGGGAGACCCAGTACTTC
TRBV18	-	TRBJ2-7	TRBD2	CASSPPGSGRIYEQYF	TGTGCCAGCTCACCACCGGGTAGCGGGAGAATCTACGAGCAGTACTTC
TRBV27	-	TRBJ2-6	TRBD1	CASSRDRGPLWANVLTF	TGTGCCAGCAGTCGAGACAGGGGACCTCTCTGGGCCAACGTCCTGACTTTC
TRBV5-1	-	TRBJ2-1	TRBD2	CASSFRTSGYNEQFF	TGCGCCAGCAGCTTCCGGACTAGCGGCTACAATGAGCAGTTCTTC
TRBV5-1	-	TRBJ2-2	TRBD2	CASSPFRSGTNTGELFF	TGCGCCAGCAGCCCGTTTAGAAGCGGGACGAACACCGGGGAGCTGTTTTTT
TRBV27	-	TRBJ2-7	TRBD1	CASSPRQGAWEQYF	TGTGCCAGCAGTCCCCGACAGGGGGCGTGGGAGCAGTACTTC
TRBV11-3	-	TRBJ2-2	-	CASSLGGAGELFF	TGTGCCAGCAGCTTAGGGGGCGCCGGGGAGCTGTTTTTT
TRBV28	-	TRBJ2-1	TRBD2	CASTGTSAYNEQFF	TGTGCCAGCACCGGGACTAGCGCATACAATGAGCAGTTCTTC
TRBV5-1	-	TRBJ2-1	TRBD1	CASSPRQGAGDEQFF	TGCGCCAGCAGCCCCCGACAGGGGGCAGGTGATGAGCAGTTCTTC
TRBV19	-	TRBJ2-4	-	CASSIGQVHVDIQYF	TGTGCCAGTAGTATAGGTCAGGTCCATGTTGACATTCAGTACTTC
TRBV2	-	TRBJ1-1	TRBD1	CASWDRGGSNTEAFF	TGTGCCAGCTGGGACAGGGGGGGATCGAACACTGAAGCTTTCTTT
TRBV4-2	-	TRBJ1-2	-	CASSQGGEGTNYGYTF	TGTGCCAGCAGCCAAGGGGGAGAGGGCACTAACTATGGCTACACCTTC
TRBV18	-	TRBJ1-2	-	CASSPTGTGYGYTF	TGTGCCAGCTCACCAACAGGGACGGGGTATGGCTACACCTTC
TRBV13	-	TRBJ2-5	-	CASSFGTGKETQYF	TGTGCCAGCAGCTTCGGGACTGGGAAAGAGACCCAGTACTTC
TRBV10-3	few	TRBJ1-1	-	CAISESFVTEAFF	TGTGCCATCAGTGAATCTTTCGTCACTGAAGCTTTCTTT
TRBV28	once	TRBJ1-5	TRBD1	CASSLLKVLWGQGKNNQPQHF	TGTGCCAGCAGTTTATTGAAAGTATTGTGGGGACAGGGAAAAAACAATCAGCCCCAGCATTTT
TRBV15	-	TRBJ2-3	TRBD2	CATSIRLAGDSDTQYF	TGTGCCACCAGCATACGACTAGCGGGAGACTCGGATACGCAGTATTTT
TRBV10-3	few	TRBJ2-7	TRBD2	CAIRGTSDSYEQYF	TGTGCCATCAGGGGGACTAGCGACTCCTACGAGCAGTACTTC
TRBV19	-	TRBJ1-4	TRBD1	CASGQGATNEKLFF	TGTGCCAGTGGACAGGGGGCAACTAATGAAAAACTGTTTTTT
TRBV4-1	-	TRBJ2-1	TRBD2	CASSPSLSLADSYNEQFF	TGCGCCAGCAGCCCCTCCCTCTCCCTAGCGGACTCCTACAATGAGCAGTTCTTC
TRBV4-1	-	TRBJ2-7	TRBD2	CASSQEGREVYEQYF	TGCGCCAGCAGCCAAGAGGGACGGGAGGTCTACGAGCAGTACTTC
TRBV5-4	-	TRBJ2-7	TRBD2	CASSLDSSGVYEQYF	TGTGCCAGCAGCTTGGATTCTAGCGGGGTCTACGAGCAGTACTTC
TRBV15	once	TRBJ2-3	-	CATSRVRERPDTQYF	TGTGCCACCAGCAGAGTGAGGGAAAGGCCAGATACGCAGTATTTT
TRBV5-1	-	TRBJ1-1	-	CASSFDSPGKTEAFF	TGCGCCAGCAGCTTCGACAGTCCAGGGAAAACTGAAGCTTTCTTT
TRBV28	-	TRBJ2-7	TRBD2	CASSSVAGGPSYEQYF	TGTGCCAGCAGTTCGGTAGCGGGAGGGCCGTCGTACGAGCAGTACTTC
TRBV28	-	TRBJ2-7	-	CASSWAGAPSSYEQYF	TGTGCCAGCAGTTGGGCAGGGGCTCCTAGCTCCTACGAGCAGTACTTC
TRBV18	once	TRBJ1-3	TRBD1	CASSRLTGPFSGNTIYF	TGTGCCAGCTCCCGATTGACAGGGCCCTTCTCTGGAAACACCATATATTTT
TRBV28	-	TRBJ1-5	-	CASSLQYGGSNQPQHF	TGTGCCAGCAGTCTACAATACGGGGGGAGCAATCAGCCCCAGCATTTT
TRBV27	-	TRBJ1-1	-	CASSFGTRVEAFF	TGTGCCAGCAGTTTCGGGACAAGAGTGGAAGCTTTCTTT
TRBV5-1	-	TRBJ2-1	TRBD1	CASSLTGGLLNEQFF	TGCGCCAGCAGCTTGACAGGGGGCTTGTTGAATGAGCAGTTCTTC
TRBV7-9	-	TRBJ2-2	-	CASSRERVNTGELFF	TGTGCCAGCAGCCGGGAGAGGGTGAACACCGGGGAGCTGTTTTTT
TRBV5-6	-	TRBJ2-1	-	CASSSVRSSGEQFF	TGTGCCAGCAGCTCCGTCAGGTCAAGCGGAGAGCAGTTCTTC
TRBV4-2	-	TRBJ1-2	-	CASSQDGAYGYTF	TGTGCCAGCAGCCAAGATGGGGCCTATGGCTACACCTTC
TRBV6-5	-	TRBJ2-7	TRBD1	CASHPARTGAYEQYF	TGTGCCAGCCACCCCGCCCGGACAGGGGCCTACGAGCAGTACTTC
TRBV6-1	-	TRBJ2-1	TRBD2	CASSEPGGGIHEQFF	TGTGCCAGCAGTGAGCCGGGCGGGGGGATCCATGAGCAGTTCTTC
TRBV4-1	-	TRBJ1-1	-	CASSRARSGGRIENTEAFF	TGCGCCAGCAGCCGAGCACGGTCCGGGGGGCGTATCGAGAACACTGAAGCTTTCTTT
TRBV18	-	TRBJ2-7	-	CASSPRGRTYEQYF	TGTGCCAGCTCACCACGCGGGCGAACCTACGAGCAGTACTTC
TRBV30	once	TRBJ1-2	-	CAWRSQGFLNNYGYTF	TGTGCCTGGAGGTCGCAGGGATTTCTGAACAACTATGGCTACACCTTC
TRBV27	-	TRBJ1-5	TRBD1	CASSSGTGSNQPQHF	TGTGCCAGCAGTTCCGGGACAGGGTCCAATCAGCCCCAGCATTTT